This is a list of T cell receptor beta chains from one sample in a study of T cell responses to AZD1222 COVID-19 vaccine. Sequenced by immunoSEQ multiplex PCR; TCRdb stores in-frame clones only, minus some. The table has roughly 100,000 clones, nearly 90% seen once. The sample consisted of peripheral blood, taken 28 days after the second AZD1222 dose. All receptors derive from an adult who received the AZD1222 COVID-19 vaccine. Each CDR3 is given with its conserved first and last residue. D genes are given only for firm matches. Clone size is given for some rows only: seen once, a few or many times, or a class if the clone is expanded.

TRBD1 | TRBJ1-2 | once | TRBV30 | TGTGCCTGGAGTGGCAGGGGGCTAGCTGGCTACACCTTC | CAWSGRGLAGYTF
TRBD2 | TRBJ2-1 | NA | TRBV5-1 | TGCGCCAGCAGCTTGGGGTTGGGTAGCGGGAGGAACCGGGGCTCCTACAATGAGCAGTTCTTC | CASSLGLGSGRNRGSYNEQFF
NA | TRBJ1-2 | NA | TRBV18 | TGTGCCAGCTCGGCGGCAGCTAACTATGGCTACACCTTC | CASSAAANYGYTF
TRBD1 | TRBJ1-1 | NA | TRBV6-5 | TGTGCCAGCAGTAAACCGGGACAGGAAGCTTTCTTT | CASSKPGQEAFF
NA | TRBJ2-5 | NA | TRBV27 | TGTGCCAGCAGTTTTACGGGAGTGGGTGAGACCCAGTACTTC | CASSFTGVGETQYF
NA | TRBJ1-2 | NA | TRBV4-1 | TGCGCCAGCAGCCAAGTAAGAGGGAAACCGGACTATGGCTACACCTTC | CASSQVRGKPDYGYTF
NA | TRBJ2-2 | once | TRBV24-1 | TGTGCCACCAGTGATTTAGAGGGGGCGAACACCGGGGAGCTGTTTTTT | CATSDLEGANTGELFF
NA | TRBJ1-5 | NA | TRBV6-2/TRBV6-3 | TGTGCCAGCAGTTATATTACGGGATTCAATCAGCCCCAGCATTTT | CASSYITGFNQPQHF
NA | TRBJ2-2 | NA | TRBV19 | TGTGCCAGTAGGGGTGGCAGTGGAGTTGGCGGGGAGCTGTTTTTT | CASRGGSGVGGELFF
NA | TRBJ1-1 | NA | TRBV5-5 | TGTGCCAGCAGCTTGGCCCGACAGCTAGGCACTGAAGCTTTCTTT | CASSLARQLGTEAFF
TRBD1 | TRBJ1-5 | NA | TRBV2 | TGTGCTAGCATTCCAGACAGGGGGCGCGACCAGCCCCAGCATTTT | CASIPDRGRDQPQHF
NA | TRBJ1-2 | NA | TRBV3-1/TRBV3-2 | TGTGCCAGCAGCCATATGGTTACCGACGGCTACACCTTC | CASSHMVTDGYTF
NA | TRBJ1-2 | once | TRBV18 | TGTGCCAGCTCACCCGTAAGCTCTACGAATAACTATGGCTACACCTTC | CASSPVSSTNNYGYTF
TRBD2 | TRBJ2-7 | NA | TRBV5-4 | TGTGCCAGCAGCTCCGCTAGCGGACCCTACGAGCAGTACTTC | CASSSASGPYEQYF
NA | TRBJ2-6 | NA | TRBV10-3 | TGTGCCATCAGTGAGTCTAGTTCTCGGTCAGTACCTGGGGCCAACGTCCTGACTTTC | CAISESSSRSVPGANVLTF
NA | TRBJ1-5 | NA | TRBV18 | TGTGCCAGCTCACCATCCGGGTACAATCAGCCCCAGCATTTT | CASSPSGYNQPQHF
TRBD1 | TRBJ1-6 | NA | TRBV5-4 | TGTGCCAGCAGACTCGACAGGGGTAATTCACCCCTCCACTTT | CASRLDRGNSPLHF
TRBD2 | TRBJ2-7 | once | TRBV27 | TGTGCCAGCAGTTTCCAACTAGCGGACTCCTACGAGCAGTACTTC | CASSFQLADSYEQYF
NA | TRBJ2-5 | NA | TRBV10-3 | TGTGCCATCATGCGGAGTGGGGGGCAGAATCAAGAGACCCAGTACTTC | CAIMRSGGQNQETQYF
TRBD2 | TRBJ2-7 | NA | TRBV28 | TGTGCCAGCAGGCCTTCTTGGGGCACCGGGACTAGATTCCACGAGCAGTACTTC | CASRPSWGTGTRFHEQYF
TRBD2 | TRBJ2-5 | NA | TRBV7-3 | TGTGCCAGCAGCCCCGGGACTAGTCTAGAGACCCAGTACTTC | CASSPGTSLETQYF
NA | TRBJ1-2 | NA | TRBV2 | TGTGCCAGCGGGGCCAGCGGGGGAGCCTATGGCTACACCTTC | CASGASGGAYGYTF
NA | TRBJ1-1 | NA | TRBV5-4 | TGTGCCAGCAGCTTTGGGGTTGCCACTGAAGCTTTCTTT | CASSFGVATEAFF
NA | TRBJ2-1 | NA | TRBV5-6 | TGTGCCAGCAGCTTGGTCGCCGCCGGCACCTACAATGAGCAGTTCTTC | CASSLVAAGTYNEQFF
TRBD2 | TRBJ2-1 | NA | TRBV7-2 | TGTGCCAGCAGCCGGCCGGGACTACACAATGAGCAGTTCTTC | CASSRPGLHNEQFF
TRBD1 | TRBJ2-2 | NA | TRBV5-1 | TGCGCCAGCAGCTCAAGGCAGGGGGCTAACACCGGGGAGCTGTTTTTT | CASSSRQGANTGELFF
TRBD1 | TRBJ2-7 | NA | TRBV19 | TGTGCCAGTAGCCCCCGGGACAGGGGAAGCGAGCAGTACTTC | CASSPRDRGSEQYF
NA | TRBJ1-1 | NA | TRBV19 | TGTGCCAGTCGGGAGAGCACTGAAGCTTTCTTT | CASRESTEAFF
TRBD1 | TRBJ2-5 | NA | TRBV5-5 | TGTGCCAGCAGCTTCACAGGGGGGGAGACCCAGTACTTC | CASSFTGGETQYF
TRBD2 | TRBJ2-7 | NA | TRBV3-1/TRBV3-2 | TGTGCCAGCAGCCAAACTAGCGATTCCGTGTACGAGCAGTACTTC | CASSQTSDSVYEQYF
TRBD2 | TRBJ2-5 | NA | TRBV30 | TGTGCCTGGAGTGGACTAGCGGGAGATGACGGCGGTCTTGAGACCCAGTACTTC | CAWSGLAGDDGGLETQYF
TRBD1 | TRBJ1-1 | once | TRBV27 | TGTGCCAGCAGGAGGACAGGGGGCTGGAACACTGAAGCTTTCTTT | CASRRTGGWNTEAFF
NA | TRBJ2-7 | NA | TRBV6-2/TRBV6-3 | TGTGCCAGCAGTTCCCGATGGAGGGCCATGGGCGAGCAGTACTTC | CASSSRWRAMGEQYF
NA | TRBJ1-3 | NA | TRBV30 | TGTGCCTGGAGTCAACGGTCCCAGGGTCTCTCTGGAAACACCATATATTTT | CAWSQRSQGLSGNTIYF
NA | TRBJ1-1 | few | TRBV20-1 | TGCAGTGCTAGCTGGGCCACTGAAGCTTTCTTT | CSASWATEAFF
NA | TRBJ1-5 | NA | TRBV6-5 | TGTGCCAGCAGTTACTTGTCAGGCAATCAGCCCCAGCATTTT | CASSYLSGNQPQHF
TRBD2 | TRBJ2-1 | NA | TRBV5-4 | TGTGCCAGCAGCTTGGTAGCGGGACGCTACAATGAGCAGTTCTTC | CASSLVAGRYNEQFF
TRBD1 | TRBJ1-1 | NA | TRBV28 | TGTGCCAGCAAGTACAGAACGGCAGGGGGCACTGAAGCTTTCTTT | CASKYRTAGGTEAFF
NA | TRBJ1-1 | NA | TRBV6-5 | TGTGCCATCCGATTGTCTAACACTGAAGCTTTCTTT | CAIRLSNTEAFF
NA | TRBJ2-1 | NA | TRBV9 | TGTGCCAGCAGCGTAGCTCCAGACTACAATGAGCAGTTCTTC | CASSVAPDYNEQFF
NA | TRBJ2-7 | NA | TRBV5-1 | TGCGCCAGCAGCCCTTCCTTTAACTACGAGCAGTACTTC | CASSPSFNYEQYF
NA | TRBJ2-7 | NA | TRBV25-1 | TGTGCCAGCAGTGAATCGGTGCGATGGTGGCGGGAGCAGTACTTC | CASSESVRWWREQYF